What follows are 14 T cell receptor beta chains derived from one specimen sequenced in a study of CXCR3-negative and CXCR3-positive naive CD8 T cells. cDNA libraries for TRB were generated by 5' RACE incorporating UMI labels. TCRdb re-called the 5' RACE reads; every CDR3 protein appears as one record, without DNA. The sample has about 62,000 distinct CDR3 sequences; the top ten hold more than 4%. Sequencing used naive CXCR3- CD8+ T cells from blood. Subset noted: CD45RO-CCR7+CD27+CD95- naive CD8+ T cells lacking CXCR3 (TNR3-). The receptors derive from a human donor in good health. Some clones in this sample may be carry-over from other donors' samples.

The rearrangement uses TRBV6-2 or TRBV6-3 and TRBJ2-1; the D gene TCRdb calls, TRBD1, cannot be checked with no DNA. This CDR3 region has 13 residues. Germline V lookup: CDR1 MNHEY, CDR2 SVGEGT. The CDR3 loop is CASSYGGFNEQFF.

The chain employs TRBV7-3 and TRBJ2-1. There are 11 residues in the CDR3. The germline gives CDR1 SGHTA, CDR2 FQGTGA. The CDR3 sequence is CASSLATEQFF.

The chain's CDR3 is CSASWDRATGEQFF. This chain links TRBV20-1 with TRBJ2-1; the TCRdb D gene call, TRBD1, has no DNA to confirm it. CDR3 length: 14 amino acids. CDR1 DFQATT and CDR2 SNEGSKA come from the germline V gene (reference sequence).

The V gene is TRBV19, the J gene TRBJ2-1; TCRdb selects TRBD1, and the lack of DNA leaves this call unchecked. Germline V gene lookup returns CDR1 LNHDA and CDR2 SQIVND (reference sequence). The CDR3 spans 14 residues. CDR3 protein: CASSIAQWGDEQFF.

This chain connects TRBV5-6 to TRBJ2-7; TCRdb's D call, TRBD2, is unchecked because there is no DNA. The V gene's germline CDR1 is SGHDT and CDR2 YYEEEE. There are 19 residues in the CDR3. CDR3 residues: CASSSPFGGAGESSYEQYF.

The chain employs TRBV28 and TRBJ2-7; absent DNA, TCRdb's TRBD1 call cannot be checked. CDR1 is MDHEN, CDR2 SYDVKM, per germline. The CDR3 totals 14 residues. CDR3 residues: CASSLSVGDYEQYF.

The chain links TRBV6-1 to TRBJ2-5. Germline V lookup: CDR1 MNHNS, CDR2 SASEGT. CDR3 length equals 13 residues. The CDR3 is CASSGGIEETQYF.

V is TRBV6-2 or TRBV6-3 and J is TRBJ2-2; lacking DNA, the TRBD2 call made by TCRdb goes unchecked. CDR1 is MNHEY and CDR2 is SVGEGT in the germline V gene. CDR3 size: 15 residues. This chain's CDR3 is CASRTGTGDTGELFF.

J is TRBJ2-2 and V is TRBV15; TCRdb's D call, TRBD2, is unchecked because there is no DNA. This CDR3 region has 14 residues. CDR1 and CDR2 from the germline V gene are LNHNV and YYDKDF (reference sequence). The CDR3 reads CATSRETAHGELFF.

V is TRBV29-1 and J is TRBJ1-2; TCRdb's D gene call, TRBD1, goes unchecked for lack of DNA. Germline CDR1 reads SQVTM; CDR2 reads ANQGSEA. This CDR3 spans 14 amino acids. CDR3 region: CSATGQPANYGYTF.

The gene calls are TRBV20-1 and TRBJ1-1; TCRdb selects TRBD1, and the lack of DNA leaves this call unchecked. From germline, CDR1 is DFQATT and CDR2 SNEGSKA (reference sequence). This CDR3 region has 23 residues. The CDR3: CSAIKPSAGRDRGEFRWDTEAFF.

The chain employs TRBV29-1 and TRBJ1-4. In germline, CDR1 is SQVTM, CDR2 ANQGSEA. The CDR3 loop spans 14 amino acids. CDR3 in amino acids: CSVGPVATNEKLFF.

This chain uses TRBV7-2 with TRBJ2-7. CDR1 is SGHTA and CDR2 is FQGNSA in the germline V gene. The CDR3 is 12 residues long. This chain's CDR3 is CASSRLTYEQYF.

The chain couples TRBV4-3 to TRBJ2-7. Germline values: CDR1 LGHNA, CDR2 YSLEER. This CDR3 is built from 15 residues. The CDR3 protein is CASSQDRGRTYEQYF.